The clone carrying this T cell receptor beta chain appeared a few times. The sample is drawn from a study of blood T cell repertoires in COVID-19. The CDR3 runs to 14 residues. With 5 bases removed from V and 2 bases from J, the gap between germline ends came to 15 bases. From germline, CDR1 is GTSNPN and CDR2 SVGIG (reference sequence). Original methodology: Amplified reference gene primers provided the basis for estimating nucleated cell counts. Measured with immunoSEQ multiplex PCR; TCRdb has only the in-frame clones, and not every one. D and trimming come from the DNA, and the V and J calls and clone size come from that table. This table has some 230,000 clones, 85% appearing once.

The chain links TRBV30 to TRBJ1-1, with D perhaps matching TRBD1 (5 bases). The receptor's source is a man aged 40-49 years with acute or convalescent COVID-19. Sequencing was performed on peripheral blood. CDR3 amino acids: CAWGKRGSNTEAFF. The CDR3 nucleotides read TGTGCCTGGGGAAAAAGGGGCAGCAACACTGAAGCTTTCTTT.